This is a list of T cell receptor beta chains from one sample in a study of blood T cells in healthy people across ages. TCRdb reanalysed the 5' RACE reads using MiXCR and keeps one entry per CDR3 protein. The profile shows 1,500,000 or so distinct CDR3 sequences, 42% of them singletons. Sample: blood. The receptors here all came from a woman under 30 in good health. The CDR3 runs from the conserved cysteine through the conserved F or W. Each record gives: J gene, V gene, D gene, clone size, CDR3 protein, CDR3 DNA. The D gene is left open where the match is weak. Only part of the rows carry a size: once, few, many, or a class if the clone is expanded.

j_call: TRBJ2-5; v_call: TRBV29-1; d_call: NA; clone_size: few; cdr3_aa: CSGNVGGKETQYF; cdr3_nt: TGCAGCGGCAATGTCGGGGGAAAGGAGACCCAGTACTTC
j_call: TRBJ1-2; v_call: TRBV20-1; d_call: NA; clone_size: few; cdr3_aa: CSARTATGPSYGYTF; cdr3_nt: TGCAGTGCTAGGACAGCCACAGGTCCCAGCTATGGCTACACCTTC
j_call: TRBJ2-3; v_call: TRBV2; d_call: NA; clone_size: NA; cdr3_aa: CASSEAGHNTQYF; cdr3_nt: TGTGCCAGCAGTGAAGCGGGGCATAATACGCAGTATTTT
j_call: TRBJ2-5; v_call: TRBV15; d_call: NA; clone_size: NA; cdr3_aa: CATQDNQETQYF; cdr3_nt: TGTGCCACGCAGGACAACCAAGAGACCCAGTACTTC
j_call: TRBJ2-5; v_call: TRBV12-3/TRBV12-4; d_call: TRBD1; clone_size: few; cdr3_aa: CASSLVTGGSHNEQYF; cdr3_nt: TGTGCCAGCAGTTTAGTGACAGGGGGTTCTCACAATGAGCAGTACTTC
j_call: TRBJ2-7; v_call: TRBV20-1; d_call: TRBD1; clone_size: NA; cdr3_aa: CSAPDRGRYEQYF; cdr3_nt: TGCAGTGCTCCGGACAGGGGGCGATACGAGCAGTACTTC
j_call: TRBJ2-1; v_call: TRBV3-1; d_call: NA; clone_size: NA; cdr3_aa: CASASWGDKYNEQFF; cdr3_nt: TGTGCCAGCGCCAGTTGGGGTGACAAATACAATGAGCAGTTCTTC
j_call: TRBJ2-5; v_call: TRBV4-3; d_call: TRBD2; clone_size: once; cdr3_aa: CASSQGLLAGVLETQYF; cdr3_nt: TGCGCCAGCAGCCAAGGTCTCCTAGCGGGGGTTTTGGAGACCCAGTACTTC
j_call: TRBJ1-6; v_call: TRBV7-2; d_call: NA; clone_size: NA; cdr3_aa: CASSLVGVYSPLHF; cdr3_nt: TGTGCCAGCAGCTTAGTCGGAGTTTATTCACCCCTCCACTTT
j_call: TRBJ1-1; v_call: TRBV29-1; d_call: NA; clone_size: NA; cdr3_aa: CSVGVRGADTEAFF; cdr3_nt: TGCAGCGTGGGGGTCAGGGGCGCGGACACTGAAGCTTTCTTT
j_call: TRBJ1-2; v_call: TRBV30; d_call: NA; clone_size: NA; cdr3_aa: CAWSVKGRSYGYTF; cdr3_nt: TGTGCCTGGAGTGTAAAGGGGCGCAGCTATGGCTACACCTTC
j_call: TRBJ2-1; v_call: TRBV29-1; d_call: NA; clone_size: many; cdr3_aa: CSVELDTEQFF; cdr3_nt: TGCAGCGTTGAATTAGACACTGAGCAGTTCTTC
j_call: TRBJ1-2; v_call: TRBV20-1; d_call: NA; clone_size: few; cdr3_aa: CSARGQTNYGYTF; cdr3_nt: TGCAGTGCTAGAGGACAGACAAACTATGGCTACACCTTC
j_call: TRBJ2-7; v_call: TRBV9; d_call: NA; clone_size: NA; cdr3_aa: CASSYRRTSSYNEQYF; cdr3_nt: TGTGCCAGCAGCTATCGAAGGACGAGCTCCTACAATGAGCAGTACTTC
j_call: TRBJ2-3; v_call: TRBV15; d_call: NA; clone_size: once; cdr3_aa: CATSREIGTDTQYF; cdr3_nt: TGTGCCACCAGCAGAGAAATAGGCACAGATACGCAGTATTTT
j_call: TRBJ2-5; v_call: TRBV3-1; d_call: NA; clone_size: NA; cdr3_aa: CASSQASTQYF; cdr3_nt: TGTGCCAGCAGCCAGGCATCGACCCAGTACTTC
j_call: TRBJ2-1; v_call: TRBV29-1; d_call: TRBD1; clone_size: few; cdr3_aa: CSVAKAGTGNNEQFF; cdr3_nt: TGCAGCGTTGCCAAAGCCGGGACAGGTAACAATGAGCAGTTCTTC
j_call: TRBJ1-1; v_call: TRBV15; d_call: NA; clone_size: few; cdr3_aa: CATSTSSSGEAFF; cdr3_nt: TGTGCCACCAGCACGAGTAGCTCGGGTGAAGCTTTCTTT
j_call: TRBJ2-7; v_call: TRBV28; d_call: TRBD1; clone_size: few; cdr3_aa: CASSFVPGGAAWSYEQYF; cdr3_nt: TGTGCCAGCAGTTTCGTCCCAGGGGGCGCGGCTTGGTCCTACGAGCAGTACTTC
j_call: TRBJ1-2; v_call: TRBV4-3; d_call: NA; clone_size: NA; cdr3_aa: CASSQDFGIFVYGYTF; cdr3_nt: TGCGCCAGCAGCCAAGATTTCGGTATCTTCGTCTATGGCTACACCTTC
j_call: TRBJ1-2; v_call: TRBV4-3; d_call: NA; clone_size: NA; cdr3_aa: CASSIRDTLNYGYTF; cdr3_nt: TGCGCCAGCAGCATCAGGGACACCTTAAACTATGGCTACACCTTC
j_call: TRBJ2-1; v_call: TRBV20-1; d_call: NA; clone_size: many; cdr3_aa: CSAGYNEQFF; cdr3_nt: TGCAGCGCCGGGTACAATGAGCAGTTCTTC
j_call: TRBJ1-5; v_call: TRBV20-1; d_call: TRBD1; clone_size: NA; cdr3_aa: CSATRTGGQPQHF; cdr3_nt: TGCAGTGCAACTCGGACAGGGGGCCAGCCCCAGCATTTT
j_call: TRBJ2-7; v_call: TRBV29-1; d_call: TRBD2; clone_size: few; cdr3_aa: CSVRGRASYEQYF; cdr3_nt: TGCAGCGTACGGGGGAGGGCGTCCTACGAGCAGTACTTC
j_call: TRBJ1-1; v_call: TRBV10-3; d_call: TRBD1; clone_size: NA; cdr3_aa: CAISRQGPANTEAFF; cdr3_nt: TGTGCCATCAGCAGACAGGGGCCAGCAAACACTGAAGCTTTCTTT
j_call: TRBJ2-2; v_call: TRBV29-1; d_call: TRBD1; clone_size: NA; cdr3_aa: CSAFSGTGGKNGELFF; cdr3_nt: TGCAGCGCGTTCTCCGGGACAGGGGGAAAGAACGGGGAGCTGTTTTTT
j_call: TRBJ2-1; v_call: TRBV6-2/TRBV6-3; d_call: NA; clone_size: few; cdr3_aa: CASRRLNNEQFF; cdr3_nt: TGTGCCAGCCGACGACTAAACAATGAGCAGTTCTTC
j_call: TRBJ2-5; v_call: TRBV15; d_call: NA; clone_size: NA; cdr3_aa: CATSREGKTQYF; cdr3_nt: TGTGCCACCAGCAGAGAGGGGAAGACCCAGTACTTC
j_call: TRBJ2-7; v_call: TRBV12-3/TRBV12-4; d_call: TRBD1; clone_size: few; cdr3_aa: CASSDGTGGEQYF; cdr3_nt: TGTGCCAGCAGTGACGGGACAGGGGGCGAGCAGTACTTC
j_call: TRBJ2-6; v_call: TRBV25-1; d_call: NA; clone_size: NA; cdr3_aa: CASSEYQIAGTGANVLTF; cdr3_nt: TGTGCCAGCAGTGAATATCAGATTGCGGGGACTGGGGCCAACGTCCTGACTTTC
j_call: TRBJ1-1; v_call: TRBV10-2; d_call: TRBD1; clone_size: NA; cdr3_aa: CASSEWQGAHTEAFF; cdr3_nt: TGCGCCAGCAGTGAGTGGCAGGGGGCGCATACTGAAGCTTTCTTT
j_call: TRBJ1-2; v_call: TRBV29-1; d_call: NA; clone_size: NA; cdr3_aa: CSVGTVISYGYTF; cdr3_nt: TGCAGCGTTGGTACAGTTATCAGCTATGGCTACACCTTC
j_call: TRBJ2-1; v_call: TRBV7-9; d_call: TRBD1; clone_size: once; cdr3_aa: CASSVTGGFYNEQFF; cdr3_nt: TGTGCCAGCAGCGTAACAGGGGGTTTTTACAACGAGCAGTTCTTC
j_call: TRBJ2-7; v_call: TRBV6-2/TRBV6-3; d_call: TRBD2; clone_size: NA; cdr3_aa: CASTKASGSKNNEQYF; cdr3_nt: TGTGCCAGCACAAAGGCTAGCGGGAGTAAAAACAATGAGCAGTACTTC
j_call: TRBJ2-2; v_call: TRBV20-1; d_call: NA; clone_size: NA; cdr3_aa: CSARDTLNTGELFF; cdr3_nt: TGCAGTGCTAGAGATACCTTGAACACCGGGGAGCTGTTTTTT
j_call: TRBJ2-7; v_call: TRBV28; d_call: NA; clone_size: NA; cdr3_aa: CASRTPGRGAYEQYF; cdr3_nt: TGTGCCAGCAGAACCCCGGGACGGGGAGCCTACGAGCAGTACTTC
j_call: TRBJ2-7; v_call: TRBV18; d_call: TRBD2; clone_size: few; cdr3_aa: CASNSGSSYEQYF; cdr3_nt: TGTGCCAGTAATAGCGGGAGCTCCTACGAGCAGTACTTC
j_call: TRBJ2-5; v_call: TRBV20-1; d_call: TRBD2; clone_size: few; cdr3_aa: CSARAPGISAGVAQYF; cdr3_nt: TGCAGTGCTAGGGCACCCGGGATCTCCGCGGGGGTTGCCCAGTACTTC
j_call: TRBJ2-1; v_call: TRBV7-8; d_call: NA; clone_size: few; cdr3_aa: CASNPGTGFEQFF; cdr3_nt: TGTGCCAGCAACCCCGGAACAGGGTTTGAGCAGTTCTTC
j_call: TRBJ2-7; v_call: TRBV3-1; d_call: NA; clone_size: few; cdr3_aa: CASSQGHREQYF; cdr3_nt: TGTGCCAGCAGCCAGGGACACCGGGAGCAGTACTTC
j_call: TRBJ2-2; v_call: TRBV13; d_call: NA; clone_size: NA; cdr3_aa: CASSPGPTGELFF; cdr3_nt: TGTGCCAGCAGCCCCGGACCGACCGGGGAGCTGTTTTTT
j_call: TRBJ1-2; v_call: TRBV12-3/TRBV12-4; d_call: TRBD1; clone_size: many; cdr3_aa: CASSDRGYGYTF; cdr3_nt: TGTGCCAGCAGTGACAGGGGCTATGGCTACACCTTC
j_call: TRBJ2-7; v_call: TRBV10-3; d_call: NA; clone_size: NA; cdr3_aa: CAIRKLAPDYEQYF; cdr3_nt: TGTGCCATCAGAAAACTAGCCCCGGACTACGAGCAGTACTTC
j_call: TRBJ2-1; v_call: TRBV3-1; d_call: TRBD2; clone_size: few; cdr3_aa: CASSSTMTSLNNEQFF; cdr3_nt: TGTGCCAGCAGCTCTACAATGACTAGCTTGAACAATGAGCAGTTCTTC
j_call: TRBJ1-2; v_call: TRBV3-1; d_call: NA; clone_size: NA; cdr3_aa: CANSLRGGYGYTF; cdr3_nt: TGTGCCAACAGCCTCCGAGGGGGTTATGGCTACACCTTC
j_call: TRBJ2-2; v_call: TRBV24-1; d_call: NA; clone_size: NA; cdr3_aa: CATSASGGDTGELFF; cdr3_nt: TGTGCCACCAGTGCATCTGGAGGGGACACCGGGGAGCTGTTTTTT
j_call: TRBJ2-7; v_call: TRBV14; d_call: NA; clone_size: NA; cdr3_aa: CASSRHRDGEQYF; cdr3_nt: TGTGCCAGCAGCCGTCACAGGGATGGGGAGCAGTACTTC
j_call: TRBJ2-3; v_call: TRBV12-3/TRBV12-4; d_call: NA; clone_size: NA; cdr3_aa: CASRPQTGITDTQYF; cdr3_nt: TGTGCCAGCAGGCCCCAGACAGGCATCACAGATACGCAGTATTTT
j_call: TRBJ1-2; v_call: TRBV5-1; d_call: NA; clone_size: once; cdr3_aa: CASSSTGPHGYTF; cdr3_nt: TGCGCCAGCAGTTCTACAGGGCCCCATGGCTACACCTTC
j_call: TRBJ2-1; v_call: TRBV4-1; d_call: TRBD1; clone_size: NA; cdr3_aa: CASSPFNTGGAYNEQFF; cdr3_nt: TGCGCCAGCAGCCCGTTCAATACAGGGGGCGCCTACAATGAGCAGTTCTTC
j_call: TRBJ2-1; v_call: TRBV9; d_call: NA; clone_size: NA; cdr3_aa: CASSVSGHPYNEQFF; cdr3_nt: TGTGCCAGCAGCGTTTCGGGACACCCCTACAATGAGCAGTTCTTC
j_call: TRBJ1-1; v_call: TRBV12-3/TRBV12-4; d_call: NA; clone_size: NA; cdr3_aa: CASRINRAANTEAFF; cdr3_nt: TGTGCCAGCAGGATCAACAGGGCGGCGAACACTGAAGCTTTCTTT
j_call: TRBJ2-7; v_call: TRBV25-1; d_call: TRBD1; clone_size: few; cdr3_aa: CASSDGGRGLWEQYF; cdr3_nt: TGTGCCAGCAGTGATGGCGGCAGGGGGCTTTGGGAGCAGTACTTC
j_call: TRBJ2-3; v_call: TRBV7-6; d_call: NA; clone_size: few; cdr3_aa: CASSLVDGGSTDTQYF; cdr3_nt: TGTGCCAGCAGCTTAGTTGATGGGGGCTCCACAGATACGCAGTATTTT
j_call: TRBJ2-1; v_call: TRBV20-1; d_call: TRBD1; clone_size: NA; cdr3_aa: CSASTRDRVLNERFF; cdr3_nt: TGCAGTGCTAGTACACGGGACAGGGTGTTGAATGAGCGGTTCTTC